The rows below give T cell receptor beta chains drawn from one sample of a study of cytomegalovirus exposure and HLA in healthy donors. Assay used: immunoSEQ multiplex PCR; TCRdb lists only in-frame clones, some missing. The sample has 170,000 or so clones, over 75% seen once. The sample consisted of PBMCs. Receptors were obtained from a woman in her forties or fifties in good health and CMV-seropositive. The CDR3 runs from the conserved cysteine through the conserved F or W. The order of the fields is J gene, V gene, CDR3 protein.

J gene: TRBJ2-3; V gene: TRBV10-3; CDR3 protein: CAISEGAASDTQYF
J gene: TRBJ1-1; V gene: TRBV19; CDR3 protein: CASKTGNTEAFF
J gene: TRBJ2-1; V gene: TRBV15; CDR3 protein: CATRSWEYNEQFF
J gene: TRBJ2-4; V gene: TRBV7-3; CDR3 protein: CASSLTGGSIQYF
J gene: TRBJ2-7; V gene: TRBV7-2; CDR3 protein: CASSLRSGESYEQYF
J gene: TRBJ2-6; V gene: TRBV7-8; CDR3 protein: CASSPTGLDLSGANVLTF
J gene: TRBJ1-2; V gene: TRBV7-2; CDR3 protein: CASSLGTGPFGYTF
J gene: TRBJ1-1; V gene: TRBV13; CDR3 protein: CASSSTRASTARVTEAFF
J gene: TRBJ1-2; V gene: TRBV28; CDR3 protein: CASRTIDRVGFYTF
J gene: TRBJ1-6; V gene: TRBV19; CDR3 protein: CASTRGEPRNSPLHF
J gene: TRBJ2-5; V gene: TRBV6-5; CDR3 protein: CASRIAGVGETQYF
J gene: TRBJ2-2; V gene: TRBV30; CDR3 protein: CAWKGPQAGELFF
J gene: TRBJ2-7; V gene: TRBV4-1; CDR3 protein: CASSLSGTTYEQYF
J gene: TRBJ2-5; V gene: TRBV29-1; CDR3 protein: CSVDSGSIQETQYF
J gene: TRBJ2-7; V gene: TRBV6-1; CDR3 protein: CASTSVYDSYEQYF
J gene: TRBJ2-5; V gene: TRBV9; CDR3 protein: CASSVRDREETQYF
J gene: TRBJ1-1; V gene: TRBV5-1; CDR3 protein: CASSLGQDTEAFF